These T cell receptor beta chains were read from a single sample in a study of CD8 T cells in Susac syndrome. TCRdb recomputed calls from the immunoSEQ multiplex PCR reads with MiXCR, one row per CDR3 protein. This table has approximately 220,000 distinct CDR3 sequences, 90% to 95% appearing once. Material for sequencing was CD8+ T cells from PBMCs. These receptor sequences come from a human donor with multiple sclerosis. Both conserved end residues are part of each CDR3. D genes are given only for firm matches. A row's size may be missing; if present it is once, few, many or a size class.

abundance	v_gene	d_gene	j_gene	CDR3aa	CDR3nt
.	TRBV7-8	.	TRBJ2-7	CASTARGGSSYEQYF	TGTGCCAGCACGGCTCGGGGAGGTAGCTCCTACGAGCAGTACTTC
.	TRBV20-1	TRBD2	TRBJ2-5	CSATWTSGSGETQYF	TGCAGTGCTACCTGGACTAGCGGGAGTGGAGAGACCCAGTACTTC
once	TRBV29-1	.	TRBJ2-1	CSVPSGRPSSYNEQFF	TGCAGCGTGCCCTCGGGACGACCGAGCTCCTACAATGAGCAGTTCTTC
.	TRBV5-1	TRBD1	TRBJ2-5	CASSLVPGQQETQYF	TGCGCCAGCAGCTTAGTCCCGGGACAGCAAGAGACCCAGTACTTC
.	TRBV29-1	.	TRBJ1-2	CSVDEGTYGYTF	TGCAGCGTTGACGAGGGGACCTATGGCTACACCTTC
.	TRBV4-1	.	TRBJ2-1	CASSQGDLYNEQFF	TGCGCCAGCAGCCAAGGGGACCTTTACAATGAGCAGTTCTTC
.	TRBV3-1	.	TRBJ2-1	CASSQDPLFRYNEQFF	TGTGCCAGCAGCCAAGACCCCCTATTCCGCTACAATGAGCAGTTCTTC
.	TRBV4-3	TRBD2	TRBJ2-7	CASSPGTMYEQYF	TGCGCCAGCAGCCCCGGGACTATGTACGAGCAGTACTTC
.	TRBV12-3/TRBV12-4	TRBD1	TRBJ2-7	CASSSTGAYEQYF	TGTGCCAGCAGTTCTACAGGGGCCTACGAGCAGTACTTC
.	TRBV19	.	TRBJ1-5	CASSWTAYSNQPQHF	TGTGCCAGTAGCTGGACAGCCTATAGCAATCAGCCCCAGCATTTT
.	TRBV5-4	.	TRBJ2-7	CASSLGGWEYF	TGTGCCAGCAGCTTGGGAGGTTGGGAGTACTTC
.	TRBV5-1	TRBD1	TRBJ1-1	CASSLGDRAAFMNTEAFF	TGCGCCAGCAGCTTGGGGGACAGGGCCGCTTTTATGAACACTGAAGCTTTCTTT
.	TRBV3-1	TRBD2	TRBJ2-3	CASSLSGRASDTQYF	TGTGCCAGCAGCCTTAGCGGGAGGGCAAGTGATACGCAGTATTTT
.	TRBV12-3/TRBV12-4	.	TRBJ2-2	CASSDRLTIREQNTGELFF	TGTGCCAGCAGTGATAGATTAACAATCCGGGAGCAGAACACCGGGGAGCTGTTTTTT
.	TRBV11-1	.	TRBJ2-2	CASSKFRPNTGELFF	TGTGCCAGCAGCAAATTCAGGCCGAACACCGGGGAGCTGTTTTTT
few	TRBV5-1	TRBD1	TRBJ2-7	CASSLGIGTGDEQYF	TGCGCCAGCAGCTTGGGGATCGGGACAGGGGACGAGCAGTACTTC
.	TRBV25-1	.	TRBJ2-7	CATTLSAVGEQYF	TGTGCCACCACACTGTCGGCGGTTGGCGAGCAGTACTTC